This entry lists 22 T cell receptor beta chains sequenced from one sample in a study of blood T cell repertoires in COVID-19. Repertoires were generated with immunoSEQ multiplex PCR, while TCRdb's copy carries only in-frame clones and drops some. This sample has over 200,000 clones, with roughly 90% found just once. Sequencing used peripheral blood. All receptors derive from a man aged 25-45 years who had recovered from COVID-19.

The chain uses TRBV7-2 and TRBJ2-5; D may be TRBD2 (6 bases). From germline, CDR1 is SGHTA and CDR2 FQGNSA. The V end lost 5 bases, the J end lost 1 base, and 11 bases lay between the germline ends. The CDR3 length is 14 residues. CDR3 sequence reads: CASSPRRGQETQYF. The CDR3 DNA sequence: TGTGCCAGCAGCCCCCGGCGGGGCCAAGAGACCCAGTACTTC.

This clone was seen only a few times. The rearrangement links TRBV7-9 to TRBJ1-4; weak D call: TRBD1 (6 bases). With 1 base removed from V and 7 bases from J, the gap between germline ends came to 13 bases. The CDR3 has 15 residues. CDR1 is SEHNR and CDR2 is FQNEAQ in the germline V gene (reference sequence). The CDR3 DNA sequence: TGTGCCAGCAGCTTAGAAATGGGGGCCAGTGAAAAACTGTTTTTT. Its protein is CASSLEMGASEKLFF. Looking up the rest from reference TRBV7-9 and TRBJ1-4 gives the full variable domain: DTGVSQNPRHKITKRGQNVTFRCDPISEHNRLYWYRQTLGQGPEFLTYFQNEAQLEKSRLLSDRFSAERPKGSFSTLEIQRTEQGDSAMYLCASSLEMGASEKLFFGSGTQLSVL.

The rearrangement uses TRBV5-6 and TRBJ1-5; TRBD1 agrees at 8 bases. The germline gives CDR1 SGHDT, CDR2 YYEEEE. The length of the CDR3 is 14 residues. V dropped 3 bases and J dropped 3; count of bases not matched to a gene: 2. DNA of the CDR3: TGTGCCAGCAGCTCGACAGGGGACAATCAGCCCCAGCATTTT. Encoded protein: CASSSTGDNQPQHF.

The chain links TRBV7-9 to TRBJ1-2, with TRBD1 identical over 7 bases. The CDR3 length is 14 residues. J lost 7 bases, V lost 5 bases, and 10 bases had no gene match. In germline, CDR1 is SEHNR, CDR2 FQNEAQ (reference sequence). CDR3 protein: CASSPLDRFLGYTF. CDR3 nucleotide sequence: TGTGCCAGCAGCCCATTGGACAGGTTCCTTGGCTACACCTTC.

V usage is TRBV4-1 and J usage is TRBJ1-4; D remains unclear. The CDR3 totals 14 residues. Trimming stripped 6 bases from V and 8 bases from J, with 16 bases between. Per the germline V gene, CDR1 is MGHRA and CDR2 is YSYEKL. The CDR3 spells CASRLGLGGEKLFF. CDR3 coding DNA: TGCGCCAGCAGGCTCGGGTTGGGTGGGGAAAAACTGTTTTTT.

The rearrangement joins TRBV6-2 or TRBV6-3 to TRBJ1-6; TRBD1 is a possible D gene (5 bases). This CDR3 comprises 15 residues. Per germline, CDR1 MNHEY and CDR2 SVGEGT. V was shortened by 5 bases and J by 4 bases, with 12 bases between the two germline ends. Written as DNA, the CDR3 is TGTGCCAGCAGTGGGCGGGGGGTTTATAATTCACCCCTCCACTTT. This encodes CASSGRGVYNSPLHF.

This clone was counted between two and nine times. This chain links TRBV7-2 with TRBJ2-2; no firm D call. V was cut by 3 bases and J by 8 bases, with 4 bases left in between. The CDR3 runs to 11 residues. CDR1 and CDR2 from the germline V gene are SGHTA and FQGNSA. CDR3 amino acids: CASSFGGELFF. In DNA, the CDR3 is TGTGCCAGCAGCTTCGGGGGGGAGCTGTTTTTT.

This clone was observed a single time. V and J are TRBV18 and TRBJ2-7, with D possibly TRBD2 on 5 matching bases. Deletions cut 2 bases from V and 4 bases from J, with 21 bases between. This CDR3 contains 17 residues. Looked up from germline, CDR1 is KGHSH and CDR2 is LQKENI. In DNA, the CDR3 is TGTGCCAGCTCACCATGGATGAGGGTTCCGGGATCTTACGAGCAGTACTTC. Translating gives CASSPWMRVPGSYEQYF. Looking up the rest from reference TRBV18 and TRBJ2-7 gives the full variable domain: NAGVMQNPRHLVRRRGQEARLRCSPMKGHSHVYWYRQLPEEGLKFMVYLQKENIIDESGMPKERFSAEFPKEGPSILRIQQVVRGDSAAYFCASSPWMRVPGSYEQYFGPGTRLTVT.

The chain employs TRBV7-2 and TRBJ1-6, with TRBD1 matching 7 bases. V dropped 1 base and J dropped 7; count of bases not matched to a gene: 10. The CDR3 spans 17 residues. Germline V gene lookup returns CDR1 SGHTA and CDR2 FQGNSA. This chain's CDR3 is CASSLVRGTVKNSPLHF. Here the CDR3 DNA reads TGTGCCAGCAGCTTAGTTCGAGGGACAGTTAAAAATTCACCCCTCCACTTT.

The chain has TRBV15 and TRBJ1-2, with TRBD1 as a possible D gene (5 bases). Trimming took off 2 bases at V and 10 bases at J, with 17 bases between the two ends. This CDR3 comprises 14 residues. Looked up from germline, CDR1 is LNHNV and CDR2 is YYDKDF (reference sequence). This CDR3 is CATSRLRATQDYTF. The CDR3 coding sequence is TGTGCCACCAGCAGACTCAGGGCAACTCAGGACTACACCTTC.

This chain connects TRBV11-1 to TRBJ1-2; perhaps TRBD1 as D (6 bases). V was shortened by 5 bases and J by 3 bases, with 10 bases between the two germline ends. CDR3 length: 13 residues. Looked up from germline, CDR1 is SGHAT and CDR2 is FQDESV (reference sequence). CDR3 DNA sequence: TGTGCCAGCAGCCCGAGGACAGACTATGGCTACACCTTC. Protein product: CASSPRTDYGYTF.

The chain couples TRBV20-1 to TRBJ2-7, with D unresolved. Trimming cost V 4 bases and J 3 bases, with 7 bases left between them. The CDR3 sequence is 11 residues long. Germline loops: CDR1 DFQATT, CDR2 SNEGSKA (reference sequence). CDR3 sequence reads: CSANPVYEQYF. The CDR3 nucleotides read TGCAGTGCTAACCCGGTCTACGAGCAGTACTTC.

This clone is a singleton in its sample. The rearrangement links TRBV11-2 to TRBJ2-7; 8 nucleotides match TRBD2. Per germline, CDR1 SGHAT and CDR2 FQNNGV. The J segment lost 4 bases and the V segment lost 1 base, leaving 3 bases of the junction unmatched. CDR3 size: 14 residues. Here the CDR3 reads CASSLALAVYEQYF. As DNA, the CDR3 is TGTGCCAGCAGCTTAGCACTAGCGGTTTACGAGCAGTACTTC. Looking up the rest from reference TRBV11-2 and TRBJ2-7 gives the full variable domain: EAGVAQSPRYKIIEKRQSVAFWCNPISGHATLYWYQQILGQGPKLLIQFQNNGVVDDSQLPKDRFSAERLKGVDSTLKIQPAKLEDSAVYLCASSLALAVYEQYFGPGTRLTVT.

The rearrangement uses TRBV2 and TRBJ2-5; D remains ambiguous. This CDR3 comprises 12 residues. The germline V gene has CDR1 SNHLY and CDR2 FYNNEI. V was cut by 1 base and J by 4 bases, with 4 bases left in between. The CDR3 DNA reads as TGTGCCAGCAGTGAAGTTCGAGAGACCCAGTACTTC. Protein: CASSEVRETQYF. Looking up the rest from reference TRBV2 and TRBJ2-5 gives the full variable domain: EPEVTQTPSHQVTQMGQEVILRCVPISNHLYFYWYRQILGQKVEFLVSFYNNEISEKSEIFDDQFSVERPDGSNFTLKIRSTKLEDSAMYFCASSEVRETQYFGPGTRLLVL.

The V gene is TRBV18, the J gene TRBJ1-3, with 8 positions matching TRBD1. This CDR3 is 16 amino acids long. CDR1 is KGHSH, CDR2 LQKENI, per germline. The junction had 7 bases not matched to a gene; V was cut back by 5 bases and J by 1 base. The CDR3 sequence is CASSSEQGGSGNTIYF. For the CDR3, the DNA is TGTGCCAGCTCATCTGAACAGGGGGGATCTGGAAACACCATATATTTT.

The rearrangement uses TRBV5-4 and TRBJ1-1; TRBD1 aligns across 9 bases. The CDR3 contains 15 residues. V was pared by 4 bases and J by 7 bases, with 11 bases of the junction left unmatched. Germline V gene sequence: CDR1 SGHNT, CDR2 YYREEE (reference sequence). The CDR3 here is CASSEYRGLWGEAFF. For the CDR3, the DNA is TGTGCCAGCAGCGAATACAGGGGGCTATGGGGTGAAGCTTTCTTT.

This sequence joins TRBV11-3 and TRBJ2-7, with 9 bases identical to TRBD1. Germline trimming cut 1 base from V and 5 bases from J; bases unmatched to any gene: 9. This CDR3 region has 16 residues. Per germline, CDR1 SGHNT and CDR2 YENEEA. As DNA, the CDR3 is TGTGCCAGCAGCTTAGTATCGACAGGGGGTCTCAACGAGCAGTACTTC. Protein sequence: CASSLVSTGGLNEQYF.

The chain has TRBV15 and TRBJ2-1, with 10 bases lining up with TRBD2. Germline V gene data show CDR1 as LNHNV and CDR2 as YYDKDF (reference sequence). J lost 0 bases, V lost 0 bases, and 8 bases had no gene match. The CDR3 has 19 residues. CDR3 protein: CATSRDLAGAMSSYNEQFF. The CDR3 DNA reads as TGTGCCACCAGCAGAGATCTAGCGGGGGCCATGAGCTCCTACAATGAGCAGTTCTTC.

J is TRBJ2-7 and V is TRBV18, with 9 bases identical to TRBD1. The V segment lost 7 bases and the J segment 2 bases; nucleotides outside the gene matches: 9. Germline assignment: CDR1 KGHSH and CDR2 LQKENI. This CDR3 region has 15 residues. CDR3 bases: TGTGCCAGCTTCGAGTACGGGACAGGGCCCTACGAGCAGTACTTC. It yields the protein CASFEYGTGPYEQYF.

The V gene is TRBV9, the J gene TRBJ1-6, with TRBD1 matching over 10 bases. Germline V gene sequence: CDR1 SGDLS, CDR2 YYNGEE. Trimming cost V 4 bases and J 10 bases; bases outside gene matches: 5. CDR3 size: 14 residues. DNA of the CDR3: TGTGCCAGCAGCAGGGGGACAGGGGTCTCACCCCTCCACTTT. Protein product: CASSRGTGVSPLHF.

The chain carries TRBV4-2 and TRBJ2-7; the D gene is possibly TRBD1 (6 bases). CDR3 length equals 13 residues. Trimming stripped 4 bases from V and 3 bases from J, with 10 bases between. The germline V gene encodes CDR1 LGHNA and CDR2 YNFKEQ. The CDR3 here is CASSPGDVYEQYF. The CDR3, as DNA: TGTGCCAGCAGCCCAGGGGACGTCTACGAGCAGTACTTC.

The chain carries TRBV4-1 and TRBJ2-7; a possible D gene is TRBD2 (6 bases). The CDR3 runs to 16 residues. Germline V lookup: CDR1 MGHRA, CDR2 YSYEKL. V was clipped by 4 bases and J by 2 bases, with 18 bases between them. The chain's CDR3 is CASSPWLAGRTYEQYF. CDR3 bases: TGCGCCAGCAGCCCCTGGCTGGCGGGGCGCACCTACGAGCAGTACTTC.